The present T cell receptor (beta chain) was sequenced within a study of neoadjuvant anti-PD-1 for oral cavity cancer. As for the study in general: Patients without progression received a fourth nivolumab dose around day 43, then surgical resection on days 50-56.

The method was immunoSEQ multiplex PCR; TCRdb's version includes in-frame clones alone and lacks a portion of them. The data hold around 34,000 clones, with just under 90% observed a single time. Patients had HPV-negative, locally advanced oral cavity squamous cell carcinoma. Sequenced material: PBMCs, taken before nivolumab (anti-PD-1) treatment. The origin of this receptor is a person aged 40-85 years with oral cavity squamous cell carcinoma.

The CDR3 bases are TGTGCCAGCAGTGAAATAGGAAGGGACAGGGACGAGCAGTACTTC. Its translation is CASSEIGRDRDEQYF. The chain is built from TRBV6-1 and TRBJ2-7; 9 bases map to TRBD1. The CDR3 runs to 15 residues. After removal of 2 bases from V and 5 bases from J, the junction contained 7 bases not matched to a gene. The germline gives CDR1 MNHNS, CDR2 SASEGT.